This T cell receptor (beta chain) was retrieved from a study of cytotoxic CD8 clonotypes in ibrutinib-treated CLL. Turning to the study itself: The authors obtained response samples at a median of about 11 months of treatment, range 6 to 36.

Per the germline V gene, CDR1 is SGHTA and CDR2 is FQGNSA. V dropped 6 bases and J dropped 1 base, with 7 bases sitting between them. This CDR3 spans 12 amino acids. TCRdb keeps only in-frame clones here, not all; method: immunoSEQ multiplex PCR. The data show 150,000 to 200,000 clones, approximately 91% seen once. This clone appeared a single time. What it binds is unknown. Findings and limits, study-wide: Measured clonality at baseline was greater than in age-matched healthy donors and tracked with circulating CD8+ T-cell counts. Clonality climbed at ibrutinib response, then dropped toward baseline at progression. Public clonotypes, an uncommon group, contracted or remained stable on treatment.

The clonotype comes from a human donor with chronic lymphocytic leukemia. The material sequenced was PBMCs, taken at disease progression, from a patient treated with ibrutinib. The rearrangement joins TRBV7-2 to TRBJ2-7; D is unresolved. CDR3 region: CASSHGSYEQYF. The CDR3 DNA reads TGTGCCAGCAGTCATGGATCCTACGAGCAGTACTTC.